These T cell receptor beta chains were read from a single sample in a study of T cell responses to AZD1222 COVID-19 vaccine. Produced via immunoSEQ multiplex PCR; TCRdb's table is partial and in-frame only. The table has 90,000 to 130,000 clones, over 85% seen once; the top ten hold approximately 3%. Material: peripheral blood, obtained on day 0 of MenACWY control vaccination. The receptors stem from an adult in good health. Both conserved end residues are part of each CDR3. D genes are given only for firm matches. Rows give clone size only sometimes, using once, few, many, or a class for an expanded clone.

TGTGCCAGTAAAGAGGCCGGGACAGGGTTTTACGAGCAGTACTTC,CASKEAGTGFYEQYF,TRBD1,TRBJ2-7,.,TRBV19
TGTGCCAGCAGCGCCCGGGGCAATAATTCACCCCTCCACTTT,CASSARGNNSPLHF,.,TRBJ1-6,.,TRBV3-1/TRBV3-2
TGCAGTGCAGGGGCCCCCTATGGCTACACCTTC,CSAGAPYGYTF,.,TRBJ1-2,few,TRBV20-1
TGTGCCAGCAGCCAAGGACCAGGGGCCGGCTATGGCTACACCTTC,CASSQGPGAGYGYTF,.,TRBJ1-2,.,TRBV4-2
TGTGCCAGCAGCGTTTTCGGCGGGGGGTCTGCCTACGAGCAGTACTTC,CASSVFGGGSAYEQYF,TRBD2,TRBJ2-7,.,TRBV9
TGTGCCAGCAGCGTAGATACAGGGGGGAGGAACACTGAAGCTTTCTTT,CASSVDTGGRNTEAFF,TRBD1,TRBJ1-1,.,TRBV9
TGTGCCAGCAGCTCTCGGGCCGTCCGGGCGGGCACTGAAGCTTTCTTT,CASSSRAVRAGTEAFF,.,TRBJ1-1,.,TRBV7-2
TGTGCCAGCAAAGTCGCAGGGTTTAATTCACCCCTCCACTTT,CASKVAGFNSPLHF,.,TRBJ1-6,once,TRBV7-6
TGTGCCAGTAGCGCCGGCTCTCCTAATGAAAAACTGTTTTTT,CASSAGSPNEKLFF,.,TRBJ1-4,once,TRBV19
TGTGCCAGCAGTCCCTCCTCTAGCCGGGTCTACGAGCAGTACTTC,CASSPSSSRVYEQYF,.,TRBJ2-7,.,TRBV6-5
TGTGCCAGCAGTTACTCGTACACTGAAGCTTTCTTT,CASSYSYTEAFF,.,TRBJ1-1,.,TRBV6-2/TRBV6-3
TGTGCCAGCAGCTTGGTGGGCGGCAGCTCCTACGAGCAGTACTTC,CASSLVGGSSYEQYF,.,TRBJ2-7,.,TRBV5-6
TGTGCCAGCAGCTCACGGACACTAGCTTTCTTT,CASSSRTLAFF,.,TRBJ1-1,.,TRBV6-2/TRBV6-3
TGTGCCAGCAAAGGGAGCTCCTACGAGCAGTACTTC,CASKGSSYEQYF,.,TRBJ2-7,.,TRBV28
TGTGCCTGGAGTACCGGGATCTCCTATGGCTACACCTTC,CAWSTGISYGYTF,.,TRBJ1-2,once,TRBV30
TGTGCCAGCAGCTTTACGGACGGCTACGAGCAGTACTTC,CASSFTDGYEQYF,.,TRBJ2-7,few,TRBV7-2
TGTGCCAGCAGTGGGCCAGGGGGGAACGAGCAGTACTTC,CASSGPGGNEQYF,.,TRBJ2-7,.,TRBV25-1